The next 21 T cell receptor beta chains were all read from a single sample in a study of blood T cells in healthy people across ages. Sample-barcoded 5' priming and a J-beta primer mix drove a second PCR of roughly 6 to 12 cycles. TCRdb passed the 5' RACE reads through MiXCR, listing each CDR3 protein once. The repertoire holds hundreds of thousands of distinct CDR3 sequences, approximately 50% seen once, with roughly 34% in the top ten. What was sequenced was blood. The receptors derive from a man between 60 and 75 years old in good health.

The chain has TRBV12-3 or TRBV12-4 and TRBJ1-2, with 9 nucleotides matching TRBD1. The CDR3 contains 13 residues. The junction had 5 bases not matched to a gene; V was cut back by 5 bases and J by 7 bases. CDR3 in DNA: TGTGCCAGCAGTCAGGGACAGGGATTTGGCTACACCTTC. This translates into CASSQGQGFGYTF.

This clonotype was seen a single time. This sequence joins TRBV7-8 and TRBJ2-5, with D unclear. Deletions cut 2 bases from V and 11 bases from J, with 24 bases between. The CDR3 runs to 16 residues. Germline CDR1 reads SGHVS; CDR2 reads FQNEAQ. The chain's CDR3 is CASSLRRVGRFNEQYF. The CDR3 DNA sequence: TGTGCCAGCAGCTTAAGGCGAGTCGGAAGGTTCAATGAGCAGTACTTC.

This clonotype was seen a few times. The chain uses TRBV7-2 and TRBJ1-5; D remains unclear. Germline CDR1 and CDR2: SGHTA and FQGNSA. CDR3 size: 15 residues. V lost 1 base and J 7 bases, leaving 14 bases between the germline ends. CDR3 sequence reads: CASSLGGGLGQPQHF. CDR3 sequence (DNA): TGTGCCAGCAGCTTAGGAGGAGGGTTAGGCCAGCCCCAGCATTTT. The variable domain in full, with the rest retrieved from reference TRBV7-2 and TRBJ1-5, is GAGVSQSPSNKVTEKGKDVELRCDPISGHTALYWYRQSLGQGLEFLIYFQGNSAPDKSGLPSDRFSAERTGGSVSTLTIQRTQQEDSAVYLCASSLGGGLGQPQHFGDGTRLSIL.

This clonotype was seen only a few times. The rearrangement joins TRBV4-2 to TRBJ2-4; 8 bases fit TRBD2. TRBJ2-7 matches the DNA end more closely, so the J call is doubtful. CDR1 is LGHNA, CDR2 YNFKEQ, per germline. The CDR3 covers 15 residues. The DNA for the CDR3 is TGTGCCAGCAGCCAATCTGTTGCGGGGGGTTACGAGCAGTACTTC. Protein product: CASSQSVAGGYEQYF.

This clonotype was detected only a few times. V and J are TRBV10-3 and TRBJ1-4; weak D call: TRBD1 (5 bases). V was cut by 9 bases and J by 0 bases, with 14 bases left in between. The CDR3 runs 15 residues. Per the germline V gene, CDR1 is ENHRY and CDR2 is SYGVKD. The CDR3 reads CAIGEGPATNEKLFF. The CDR3 DNA reads as TGTGCCATTGGTGAGGGGCCGGCAACTAATGAAAAACTGTTTTTT.

The V call is TRBV4-1, the J call TRBJ2-1; D might be TRBD1 (5 bases). Deletions cut 0 bases from V and 0 bases from J, with 6 bases between. The CDR3 runs 15 residues. Per germline, CDR1 MGHRA and CDR2 YSYEKL. In nucleotides, the CDR3 is TGCGCCAGCAGCCAAGACAGGGACTCCTACAATGAGCAGTTCTTC. Translated: CASSQDRDSYNEQFF.

The chain employs TRBV25-1 and TRBJ2-1; a possible D gene is TRBD1 (5 bases). V shed 6 bases and J shed 6 bases, with 12 bases lying between them. This CDR3 comprises 13 residues. Per germline, CDR1 MGHDK and CDR2 SYGVNS. The CDR3 DNA reads TGTGCCAGCAGCCAGGGTGGTGGCAATGAGCAGTTCTTC. It translates to CASSQGGGNEQFF. Full variable domain (outside the CDR3, taken from reference TRBV25-1 and TRBJ2-1): EADIYQTPRYLVIGTGKKITLECSQTMGHDKMYWYQQDPGMELHLIHYSYGVNSTEKGDLSSESTVSRIRTEHFPLTLESARPSHTSQYLCASSQGGGNEQFFGPGTRLTVL.

V gene TRBV12-3 or TRBV12-4 combines with J gene TRBJ2-6, with TRBD1 as a possible D gene (5 bases). Trimming left V 2 bases short and J 2 bases short, with 13 bases between. The CDR3 totals 17 residues. The CDR3 here is CASSLRWEGAGANVLTF. The CDR3 DNA reads TGTGCCAGCAGTTTAAGGTGGGAAGGGGCTGGGGCCAACGTCCTGACTTTC.

The chain recombines TRBV7-2 with TRBJ2-7; weak D call: TRBD2 (6 bases). This CDR3 has 16 residues. In germline, CDR1 is SGHTA, CDR2 FQGNSA. Trimming left V 2 bases short and J 0 bases short, with 14 bases between. The DNA of the CDR3 is TGTGCCAGCAGCTTAACCCGGGACTCCGCCTCCTACGAGCAGTACTTC. Protein product: CASSLTRDSASYEQYF.

In this sample, this clonotype turned up a few times. The chain has TRBV25-1 and TRBJ2-7; D uncertain. V lost 2 bases to trimming and J lost 4 bases, with 15 bases between them. The CDR3 runs 15 residues. The germline V gene encodes CDR1 MGHDK and CDR2 SYGVNS. CDR3 residues: CASSEVWGNGYEQYF. DNA for the CDR3: TGTGCCAGCAGTGAAGTGTGGGGTAATGGATACGAGCAGTACTTC.

The rearrangement links TRBV15 to TRBJ2-7; tentatively, D is TRBD1 or TRBD2 (5 bases each). CDR3 size: 14 residues. V lost 0 bases and J lost 3, with 9 bases in between. CDR1 and CDR2 (germline): LNHNV, YYDKDF (reference sequence). Written as DNA, the CDR3 is TGTGCCACCAGCAGAGACGCAGGGAGCTACGAGCAGTACTTC. As protein: CATSRDAGSYEQYF.

The rearrangement uses TRBV18 and TRBJ1-2; the D gene is possibly TRBD1 (6 bases). Trimming took 1 base from V and 0 from J, leaving 15 bases between them. Germline-derived CDR1 and CDR2 are KGHSH and LQKENI. CDR3 length: 17 residues. CDR3 loop: CASSPLVDRRANYGYTF. The CDR3 bases are TGTGCCAGCTCACCACTGGTGGACAGAAGAGCTAACTATGGCTACACCTTC.

This clonotype is a singleton in its sample. This chain links TRBV6-2 or TRBV6-3 with TRBJ2-7; a possible D gene is TRBD2 (6 bases). V dropped 2 bases and J dropped 3 bases, with 14 bases sitting between them. This CDR3 region has 15 residues. Germline CDR1 and CDR2: MNHEY and SVGEGT. For the CDR3, the DNA is TGTGCCAGCAGTTACCCCGACGGGCGGGGCTACGAGCAGTACTTC. Amino acids: CASSYPDGRGYEQYF.

The V and J genes are TRBV15 and TRBJ2-1; 7 positions agree with TRBD1. The V and J ends lost 5 bases and 10 bases, in that order; junction bases with no gene match: 5. The germline V gene has CDR1 LNHNV and CDR2 YYDKDF (reference sequence). CDR3 size: 12 residues. CDR3 in amino acids: CATSFQTGEQFF. CDR3 in DNA: TGTGCCACCAGCTTCCAGACAGGGGAGCAGTTCTTC.

The CDR3, as DNA: TGTGCCAGCAGTTACGGTCGGGGCACAGATACGCAGTATTTT. It translates to CASSYGRGTDTQYF. The chain employs TRBV6-5 and TRBJ2-3, with unresolved D. V was trimmed by 2 bases and J by 1 base, leaving 7 bases between them. There are 14 residues in the CDR3. Looked up from germline, CDR1 is MNHEY and CDR2 is SVGAGI.

The chain has TRBV20-1 and TRBJ1-1; 8 positions match TRBD1. This CDR3 region has 15 residues. The V gene end was trimmed by 0 bases and the J gene end by 3 bases; junction bases not matched to a gene: 6. Germline CDR1 and CDR2: DFQATT and SNEGSKA (reference sequence). CDR3 in DNA: TGCAGTGCTAGAGATCCCCAGGGGGCGCACACTGAAGCTTTCTTT. Residues: CSARDPQGAHTEAFF.

A word on this clonotype: A much more abundant neighbour one base away suggests this may be a read error. The V and J genes are TRBV20-1 and TRBJ2-1; the match to TRBD1 covers 9 bases. The CDR3 runs 14 residues. Germline-derived CDR1 and CDR2 are DFQATT and SNEGSKA (reference sequence). V lost 3 bases to trimming and J lost 13 bases; unmatched junction nucleotides: 13. The CDR3 loop is CSARGDRDGKTQFF. The CDR3 coding sequence is TGCAGTGCTAGGGGGGACAGGGATGGGAAGACCCAGTTCTTC.

The rearrangement uses TRBV20-1 and TRBJ2-5; TRBD2 agrees at 8 bases. V lost 6 bases to trimming and J lost 5 bases; unmatched junction nucleotides: 8. Germline lookup yields CDR1 DFQATT and CDR2 SNEGSKA (reference sequence). The CDR3 extends over 13 amino acids. CDR3 coding DNA: TGCAGTGCCCACCGGGAGGGCTTGGAGACCCAGTACTTC. It is translated as CSAHREGLETQYF.

In this sample, this clonotype turned up a few times. V and J are TRBV9 and TRBJ2-6; 7 positions agree with TRBD1. Germline loops: CDR1 SGDLS, CDR2 YYNGEE. With 4 bases clipped from V and 2 bases from J, the junction kept 6 bases outside the gene matches. This CDR3 is 16 amino acids long. CDR3 bases: TGTGCCAGCAGCCAGACAGGGTGGCCTGGGGCCAACGTCCTGACTTTC. Residues: CASSQTGWPGANVLTF. Complete variable domain (other parts from reference TRBV9 and TRBJ2-6): DSGVTQTPKHLITATGQRVTLRCSPRSGDLSVYWYQQSLDQGLQFLIQYYNGEERAKGNILERFSAQQFPDLHSELNLSSLELGDSALYFCASSQTGWPGANVLTFGAGSRLTVL.

The chain has TRBV6-6 and TRBJ1-6; D is perhaps TRBD1 (6 bases). Per germline, CDR1 MNHNY and CDR2 SVGAGI (reference sequence). Trimming removed 0 bases at V and 4 bases at J, with 10 bases between. This CDR3 contains 16 residues. In DNA, the CDR3 is TGTGCCAGCAGTTACTCGAGGACAGAGTATAATTCACCCCTCCACTTT. Its protein product is CASSYSRTEYNSPLHF.

In DNA, the CDR3 is TGTGCCAGCAGCCAAGGGACAGGGTGGAACATTCAGTACTTC. This codes for CASSQGTGWNIQYF. V usage is TRBV3-1 and J usage is TRBJ2-4; 8 bases are shared with TRBD1. Germline V gives CDR1 LGHDT, CDR2 YNNKEL (reference sequence). The V and J ends lost 1 base and 7 bases, in that order; junction bases with no gene match: 3. This CDR3 contains 14 residues.